The clone carrying this T cell receptor beta chain was seen only a few times. At one of its ends the junction is not consistent with the germline gene, which may arise from a read error. The data are from a study of blood T cell repertoires in COVID-19. Study at large: The United States, Italy and Spain were the sources of the acute and convalescent COVID-19 samples. T cells, B-cell-depleted T cells, or PBMCs provided the cDNA or gDNA that served as material.

Germline CDR1 reads MNHEY; CDR2 reads SVGEGT. The CDR3 consists of 15 residues. In the original processing: The assay estimated nucleated cells by amplifying reference gene primers. Only in-frame clones appear in the TCRdb table, and some are missing; sequencing was by immunoSEQ multiplex PCR. V, J and clone size were drawn from that table, and D and trimming were deduced from the DNA. The repertoire holds 200,000 to 300,000 clones, with around 90% as singletons. The sequencing input was peripheral blood. The V call is TRBV6-2 or TRBV6-3, the J call TRBJ2-7, with 14 bases that match TRBD2. The receptor was derived from a man older than 75 with acute or convalescent COVID-19. The CDR3 DNA is TGTGCCAGCAGCCCCGGACTAGCGGGAGGTATATTTTATGACTTC. Protein sequence: CASSPGLAGGIFYDF.